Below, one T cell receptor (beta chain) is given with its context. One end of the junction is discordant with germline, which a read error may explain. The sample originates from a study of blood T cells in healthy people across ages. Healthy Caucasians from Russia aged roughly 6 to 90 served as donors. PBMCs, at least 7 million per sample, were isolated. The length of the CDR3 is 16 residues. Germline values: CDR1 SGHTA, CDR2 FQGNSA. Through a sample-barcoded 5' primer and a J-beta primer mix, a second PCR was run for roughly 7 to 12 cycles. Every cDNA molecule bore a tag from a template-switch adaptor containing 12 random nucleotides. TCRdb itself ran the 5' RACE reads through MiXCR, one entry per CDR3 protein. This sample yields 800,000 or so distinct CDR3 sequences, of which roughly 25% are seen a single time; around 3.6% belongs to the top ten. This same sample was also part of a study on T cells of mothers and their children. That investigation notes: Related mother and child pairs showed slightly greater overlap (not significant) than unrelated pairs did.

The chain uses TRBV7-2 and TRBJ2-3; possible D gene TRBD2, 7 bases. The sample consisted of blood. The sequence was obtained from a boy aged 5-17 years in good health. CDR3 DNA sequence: TGTGCCAGCAGCCTGTGGAGGGGGGGGACCACAGATGCGCAGTATTTT. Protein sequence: CASSLWRGGTTDAQYF.